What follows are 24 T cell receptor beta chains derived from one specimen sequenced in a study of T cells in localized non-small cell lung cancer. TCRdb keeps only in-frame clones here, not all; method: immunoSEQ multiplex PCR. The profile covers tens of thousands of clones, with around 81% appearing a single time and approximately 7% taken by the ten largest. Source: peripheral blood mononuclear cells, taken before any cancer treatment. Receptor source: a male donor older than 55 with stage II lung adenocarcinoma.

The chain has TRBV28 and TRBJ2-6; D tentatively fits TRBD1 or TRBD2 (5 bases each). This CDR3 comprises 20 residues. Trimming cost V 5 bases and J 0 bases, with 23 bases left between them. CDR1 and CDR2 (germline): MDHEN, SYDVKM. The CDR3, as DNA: TGTGCCAGCAGTCAATGGGCACCGGGACCTCCCGTCTCTGGGGCCAACGTCCTGACTTTC. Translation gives CASSQWAPGPPVSGANVLTF.

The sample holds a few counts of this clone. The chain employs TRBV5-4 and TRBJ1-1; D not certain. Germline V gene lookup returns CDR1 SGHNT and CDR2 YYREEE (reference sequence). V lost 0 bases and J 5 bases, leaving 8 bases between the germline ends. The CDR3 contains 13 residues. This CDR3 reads CASSLEPWTEAFF. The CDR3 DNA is TGTGCCAGCAGCTTGGAGCCGTGGACTGAAGCTTTCTTT.

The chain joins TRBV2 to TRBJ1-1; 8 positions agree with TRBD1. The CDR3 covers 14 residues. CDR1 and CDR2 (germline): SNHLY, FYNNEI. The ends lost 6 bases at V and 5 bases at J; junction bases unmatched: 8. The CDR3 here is CASSATGARTEAFF. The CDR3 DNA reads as TGTGCCAGCAGCGCGACAGGGGCGAGGACTGAAGCTTTCTTT. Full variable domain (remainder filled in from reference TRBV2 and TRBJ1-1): EPEVTQTPSHQVTQMGQEVILRCVPISNHLYFYWYRQILGQKVEFLVSFYNNEISEKSEIFDDQFSVERPDGSNFTLKIRSTKLEDSAMYFCASSATGARTEAFFGQGTRLTVV.

The CDR3, as DNA: TGCGCCAGCAGCCCGACGGCAGCGAACACTGAAGCTTTCTTT. It specifies CASSPTAANTEAFF. The chain is built from TRBV5-1 and TRBJ1-1; D is uncertain. This CDR3 region has 14 residues. Germline assignment: CDR1 SGHRS and CDR2 YFSETQ. V was clipped by 4 bases and J by 1 base, with 11 bases between them.

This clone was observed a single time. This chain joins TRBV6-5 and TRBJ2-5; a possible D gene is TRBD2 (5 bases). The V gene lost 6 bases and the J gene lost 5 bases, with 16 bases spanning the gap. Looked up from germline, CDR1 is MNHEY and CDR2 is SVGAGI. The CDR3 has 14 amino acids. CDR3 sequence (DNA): TGTGCCAGCAGCAAGGACCCGAGGGAGGAGACCCAGTACTTC. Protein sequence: CASSKDPREETQYF.

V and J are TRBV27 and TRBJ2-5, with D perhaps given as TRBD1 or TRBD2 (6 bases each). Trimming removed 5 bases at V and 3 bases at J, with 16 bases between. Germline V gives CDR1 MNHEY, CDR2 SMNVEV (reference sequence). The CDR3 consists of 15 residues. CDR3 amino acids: CASSQGGQREETQYF. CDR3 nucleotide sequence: TGTGCCAGCAGTCAAGGGGGGCAGAGAGAAGAGACCCAGTACTTC.

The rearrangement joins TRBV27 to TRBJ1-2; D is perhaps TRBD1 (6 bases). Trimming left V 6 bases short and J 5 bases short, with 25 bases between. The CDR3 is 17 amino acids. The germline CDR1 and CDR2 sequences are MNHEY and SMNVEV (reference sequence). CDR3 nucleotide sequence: TGTGCCAGCAGCTACATTTCGGGGGCTCTTCAACGGTATGGCTACACCTTC. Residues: CASSYISGALQRYGYTF.

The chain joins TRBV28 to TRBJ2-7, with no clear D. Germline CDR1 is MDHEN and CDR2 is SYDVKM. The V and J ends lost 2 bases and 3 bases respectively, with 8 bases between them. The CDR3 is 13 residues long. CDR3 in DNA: TGTGCCAGCAGTTTAGAAGCGAACTACGAGCAGTACTTC. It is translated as CASSLEANYEQYF.

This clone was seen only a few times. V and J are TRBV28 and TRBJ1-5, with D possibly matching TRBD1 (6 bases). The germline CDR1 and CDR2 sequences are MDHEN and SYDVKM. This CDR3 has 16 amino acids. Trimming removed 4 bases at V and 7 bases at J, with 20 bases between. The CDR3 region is CASSSPRVQGRQPQHF. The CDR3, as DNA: TGTGCCAGCAGTTCCCCCCGCGTACAGGGACGACAGCCCCAGCATTTT.

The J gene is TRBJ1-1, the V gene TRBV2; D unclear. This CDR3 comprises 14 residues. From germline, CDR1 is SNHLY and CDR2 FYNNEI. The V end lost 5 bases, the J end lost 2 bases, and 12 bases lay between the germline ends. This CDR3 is CASSKDGQNTEAFF. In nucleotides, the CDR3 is TGTGCCAGCAGTAAGGACGGCCAAAACACTGAAGCTTTCTTT. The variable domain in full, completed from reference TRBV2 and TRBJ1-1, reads EPEVTQTPSHQVTQMGQEVILRCVPISNHLYFYWYRQILGQKVEFLVSFYNNEISEKSEIFDDQFSVERPDGSNFTLKIRSTKLEDSAMYFCASSKDGQNTEAFFGQGTRLTVV.

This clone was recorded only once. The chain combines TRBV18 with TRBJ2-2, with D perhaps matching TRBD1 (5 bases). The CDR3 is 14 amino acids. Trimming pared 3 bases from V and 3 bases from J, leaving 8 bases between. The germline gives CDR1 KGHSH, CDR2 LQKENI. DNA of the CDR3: TGTGCCAGCTCACCGAGCAGGGACACCGGGGAGCTGTTTTTT. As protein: CASSPSRDTGELFF.

CDR3 bases: TGTGCCAGCAGCTTGGCAGGGGGAGGCAATCAGCCCCAGCATTTT. As protein: CASSLAGGGNQPQHF. V gene TRBV5-5 combines with J gene TRBJ1-5; 7 positions agree with TRBD1. Unmatched junction bases numbered 2, after V lost 0 bases and J lost 2 bases. This CDR3 has 15 residues. Germline CDR1 and CDR2: SGHKS and YYEKEE (reference sequence).

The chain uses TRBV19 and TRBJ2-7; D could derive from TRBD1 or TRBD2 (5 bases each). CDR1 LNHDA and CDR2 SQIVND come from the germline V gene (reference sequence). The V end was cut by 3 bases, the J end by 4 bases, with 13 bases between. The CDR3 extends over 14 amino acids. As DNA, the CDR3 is TGTGCCAGTAGTATTTATCAGGGAGAGTACGAGCAGTACTTC. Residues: CASSIYQGEYEQYF. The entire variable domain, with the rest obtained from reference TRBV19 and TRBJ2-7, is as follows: DGGITQSPKYLFRKEGQNVTLSCEQNLNHDAMYWYRQDPGQGLRLIYYSQIVNDFQKGDIAEGYSVSREKKESFPLTVTSAQKNPTAFYLCASSIYQGEYEQYFGPGTRLTVT.

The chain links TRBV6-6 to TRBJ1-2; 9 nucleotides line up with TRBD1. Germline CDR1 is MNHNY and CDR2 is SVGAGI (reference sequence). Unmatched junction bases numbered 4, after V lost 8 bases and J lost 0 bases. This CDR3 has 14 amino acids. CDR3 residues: CASRDRETNYGYTF. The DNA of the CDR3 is TGTGCCAGCCGGGACAGGGAGACTAACTATGGCTACACCTTC.

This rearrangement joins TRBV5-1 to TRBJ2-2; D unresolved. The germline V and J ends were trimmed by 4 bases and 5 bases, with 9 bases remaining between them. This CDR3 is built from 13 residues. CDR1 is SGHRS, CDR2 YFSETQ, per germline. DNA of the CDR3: TGCGCCAGCAGCATAACGGATACCGGGGAGCTGTTTTTT. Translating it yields CASSITDTGELFF.

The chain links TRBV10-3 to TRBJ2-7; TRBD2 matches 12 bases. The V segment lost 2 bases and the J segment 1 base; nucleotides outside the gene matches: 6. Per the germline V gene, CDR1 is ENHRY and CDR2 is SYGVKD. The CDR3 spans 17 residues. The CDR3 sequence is CAISETPTSGGSYEQYF. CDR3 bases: TGTGCCATCAGTGAGACGCCGACTAGCGGGGGATCCTACGAGCAGTACTTC.

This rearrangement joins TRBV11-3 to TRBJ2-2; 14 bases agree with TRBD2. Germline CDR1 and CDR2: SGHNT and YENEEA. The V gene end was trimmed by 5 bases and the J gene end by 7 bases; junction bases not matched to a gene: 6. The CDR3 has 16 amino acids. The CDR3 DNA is TGTGCCAGCAGCCTGGGACTAGCGGGAGCTGACGGGGAGCTGTTTTTT. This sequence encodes CASSLGLAGADGELFF.

The CDR3 bases are TGTGCCAGCAGTGAGACAGGGAACTATGGCTACACCTTC. Amino acid sequence: CASSETGNYGYTF. The chain has TRBV6-4 and TRBJ1-2; 7 bases match TRBD1. The CDR3 runs to 13 residues. The trim removed 3 bases at V and 2 bases at J, leaving 0 bases unmatched. Germline CDR1 MRHNA, CDR2 SNTAGT.

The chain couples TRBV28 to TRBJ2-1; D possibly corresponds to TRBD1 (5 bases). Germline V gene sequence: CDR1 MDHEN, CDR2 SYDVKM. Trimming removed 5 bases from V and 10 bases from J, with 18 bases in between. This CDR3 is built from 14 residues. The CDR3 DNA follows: TGTGCCAGCAGTCCACAGGACCTGAGACGGGAGCAGTTCTTC. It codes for CASSPQDLRREQFF.

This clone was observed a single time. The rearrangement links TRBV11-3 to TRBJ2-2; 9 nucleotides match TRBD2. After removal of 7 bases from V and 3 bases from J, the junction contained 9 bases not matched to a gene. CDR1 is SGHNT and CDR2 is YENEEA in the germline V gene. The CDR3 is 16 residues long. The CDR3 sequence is CASTSSGSLYTGELFF. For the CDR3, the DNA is TGTGCCAGCACCAGTAGCGGGAGCTTATACACCGGGGAGCTGTTTTTT.

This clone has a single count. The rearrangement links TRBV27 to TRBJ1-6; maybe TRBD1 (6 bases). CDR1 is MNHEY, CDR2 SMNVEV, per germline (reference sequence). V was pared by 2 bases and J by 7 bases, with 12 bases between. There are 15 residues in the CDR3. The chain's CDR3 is CASSLATGSNSPLHF. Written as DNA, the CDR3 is TGTGCCAGCAGTTTAGCCACAGGGTCAAATTCACCCCTCCACTTT.

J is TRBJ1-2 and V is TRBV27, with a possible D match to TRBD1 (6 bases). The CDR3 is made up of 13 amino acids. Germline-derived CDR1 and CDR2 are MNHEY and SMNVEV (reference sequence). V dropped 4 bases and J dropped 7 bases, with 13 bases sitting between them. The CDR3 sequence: CASSSADRSGYTF. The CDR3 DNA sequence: TGTGCCAGCAGTTCAGCAGACAGGTCTGGCTACACCTTC.

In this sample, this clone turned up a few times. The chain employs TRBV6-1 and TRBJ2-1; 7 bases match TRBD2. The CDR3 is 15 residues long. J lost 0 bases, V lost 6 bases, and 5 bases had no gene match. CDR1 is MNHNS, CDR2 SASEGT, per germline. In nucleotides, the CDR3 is TGTGCCAGCAGCGTAGCGGGCATCTCCTACAATGAGCAGTTCTTC. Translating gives CASSVAGISYNEQFF.

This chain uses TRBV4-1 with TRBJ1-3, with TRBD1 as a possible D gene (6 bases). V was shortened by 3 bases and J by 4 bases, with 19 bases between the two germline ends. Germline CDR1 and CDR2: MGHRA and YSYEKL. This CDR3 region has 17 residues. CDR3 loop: CASSQQFTGTRGNTIYF. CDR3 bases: TGCGCCAGCAGCCAGCAGTTTACAGGGACGAGGGGAAACACCATATATTTT.